The 19 T cell receptor beta chains below were found in one sample sequenced in a study of CD8 T cells in Susac syndrome (dated by TCRdb to between 2019 and 2020). Receptors were amplified or captured by the immunoSEQ multiplex PCR assay. RNA was extracted with the RNeasy kit and about 0.5 to 1 ug was reverse transcribed using random hexamers. TCRdb trimmed public reads at Q25 via fastp, called clones via MiXCR and kept in-frame beta chains. CDR3 protein duplicates are merged, each entry listing the most common genes and DNA. The sample contains around 130,000 distinct CDR3 sequences, around 95% of them found a single time. The top ten clones comprise around 0.12% of the sample. Input material: CD4+ T cells from PBMCs. The receptor set was obtained from a human donor with multiple sclerosis.

The table lists this clonotype with a few counts. This chain links TRBV3-1 with TRBJ2-7; D gene ambiguous. V lost 6 bases to trimming and J lost 3 bases, with 6 bases between them. From germline, CDR1 is LGHDT and CDR2 YNNKEL (reference sequence). CDR3 length: 11 residues. The DNA for the CDR3 is TGTGCCAGCAGTCAAAGCTACGAGCAGTACTTC. Its translation: CASSQSYEQYF.

V and J are TRBV29-1 and TRBJ1-1; D gene unclear. Deletions cut 4 bases from V and 4 bases from J, with 10 bases between. The CDR3 spans 12 residues. Germline V gives CDR1 SQVTM, CDR2 ANQGSEA. The CDR3 protein is CSVGTVGTEAFF. CDR3 bases: TGCAGCGTTGGGACGGTGGGCACTGAAGCTTTCTTT. Supplemented by reference TRBV29-1 and TRBJ1-1, the full variable domain reads SAVISQKPSRDICQRGTSLTIQCQVDSQVTMMFWYRQQPGQSLTLIATANQGSEATYESGFVIDKFPISRPNLTFSTLTVSNMSPEDSSIYLCSVGTVGTEAFFGQGTRLTVV.

This rearrangement joins TRBV29-1 to TRBJ1-2; 10 bases map to TRBD1. The germline CDR1 and CDR2 sequences are SQVTM and ANQGSEA. The CDR3 runs 14 residues. With 8 bases clipped from V and 4 bases from J, the junction kept 10 bases outside the gene matches. CDR3 sequence: CSSRDRGGSYGYTF. In DNA, the CDR3 is TGCAGCTCTCGGGACAGGGGAGGAAGCTATGGCTACACCTTC.

In the case of this clonotype: The junction differs from germline at one of its ends, possibly a read error. This chain connects TRBV6-2 or TRBV6-3 to TRBJ1-5; TRBD1 matches 7 bases. CDR1 and CDR2 from the germline V gene are MNHEY and SVGEGT. This CDR3 is 14 amino acids long. CDR3 sequence (DNA): TGTGCCAGCAGTTGGGACAGACCCAATCAGCTCCAGCATTTT. Protein sequence: CASSWDRPNQLQHF.

The count of this clonotype is one. The chain carries TRBV20-1 and TRBJ2-7; D possibly corresponds to TRBD2 (6 bases). The CDR3 is 14 residues long. The germline V gene has CDR1 DFQATT and CDR2 SNEGSKA (reference sequence). Trimming took off 6 bases at V and 4 bases at J, with 19 bases between the two ends. In DNA form, the CDR3 reads TGCAGTGCCAAAGACCTGGGACTGTCATACGAGCAGTACTTC. This codes for CSAKDLGLSYEQYF.

The J gene is TRBJ2-1, the V gene TRBV6-5; TRBD2 might be the D (7 bases). The germline gives CDR1 MNHEY, CDR2 SVGAGI. V lost 5 bases and J 9 bases, leaving 17 bases between the germline ends. This CDR3 spans 14 amino acids. The CDR3, as DNA: TGTGCCAGCAGTCGCAGGGAGGGGGTAGGTGAGCAGTTCTTC. It encodes CASSRREGVGEQFF.

The chain couples TRBV3-1 to TRBJ1-1; the D gene is possibly TRBD1 (5 bases). The CDR3 runs 14 residues. Trimming took off 2 bases at V and 1 base at J, with 8 bases between the two ends. CDR1 and CDR2 (germline): LGHDT, YNNKEL (reference sequence). DNA for the CDR3: TGTGCCAGCAGCCAACAGGGTTCGAACACTGAAGCTTTCTTT. Its translation: CASSQQGSNTEAFF. The entire variable domain, with the rest obtained from reference TRBV3-1 and TRBJ1-1, is as follows: DTAVSQTPKYLVTQMGNDKSIKCEQNLGHDTMYWYKQDSKKFLKIMFSYNNKELIINETVPNRFSPKSPDKAHLNLHINSLELGDSAVYFCASSQQGSNTEAFFGQGTRLTVV.

The J gene is TRBJ2-7, the V gene TRBV2, with unresolved D. The germline V and J ends were trimmed by 4 bases and 0 bases, with 10 bases remaining between them. The CDR3 is 14 residues long. Germline V gene lookup returns CDR1 SNHLY and CDR2 FYNNEI. CDR3 amino acids: CASSVQSSSYEQYF. The CDR3 DNA follows: TGTGCCAGCAGTGTTCAGTCCTCCTCCTACGAGCAGTACTTC.

The rearrangement uses TRBV20-1 and TRBJ1-1, with D tentatively TRBD1 (5 bases). Germline CDR1 reads DFQATT; CDR2 reads SNEGSKA (reference sequence). This CDR3 is built from 14 residues. As DNA, the CDR3 is TGCAGCGCACAAACGAGCCCCGGGGGGACTGAAGCTTTCTTT. Translation gives CSAQTSPGGTEAFF.

The V and J genes are TRBV29-1 and TRBJ1-1; D is uncertain. This CDR3 is 13 amino acids long. V dropped 5 bases and J dropped 1 base, with 11 bases sitting between them. Germline values: CDR1 SQVTM, CDR2 ANQGSEA. CDR3 in DNA: TGCAGCGTTTCCCTACTGACGAACACTGAAGCTTTCTTT. Translated: CSVSLLTNTEAFF.

This clonotype was seen only once. This rearrangement joins TRBV7-2 to TRBJ1-1; 10 bases map to TRBD1. Germline CDR1 and CDR2: SGHTA and FQGNSA. The J segment lost 4 bases and the V segment lost 10 bases, leaving 3 bases of the junction unmatched. The CDR3 runs 12 residues. The DNA for the CDR3 is TGTGCCACCGACAGGGGGCCCACTGAAGCTTTCTTT. Translation gives CATDRGPTEAFF.

This sequence joins TRBV29-1 and TRBJ2-3, with 7 bases aligning to TRBD1. The J segment lost 1 base and the V segment lost 7 bases, leaving 8 bases of the junction unmatched. Germline values: CDR1 SQVTM, CDR2 ANQGSEA. The CDR3 is 14 residues long. In nucleotides, the CDR3 is TGCAGCGCTAAGGGGGCAGGGGGCACAGATACGCAGTATTTT. It yields the protein CSAKGAGGTDTQYF.

This rearrangement joins TRBV7-9 to TRBJ2-3, with TRBD1 matching over 7 bases. V shed 2 bases, J shed 4 bases, and the junction held 12 bases outside the gene matches. Germline CDR1 is SEHNR and CDR2 is FQNEAQ (reference sequence). This CDR3 comprises 17 residues. The CDR3 DNA reads TGTGCCAGCAGCTTAAGAGACAGGGTGGTGTATTCAGATACGCAGTATTTT. Translated: CASSLRDRVVYSDTQYF.

This chain links TRBV5-1 with TRBJ2-7; 10 bases match TRBD2. Unmatched junction bases numbered 4, after V lost 4 bases and J lost 0 bases. The CDR3 is 15 residues long. Per the germline V gene, CDR1 is SGHRS and CDR2 is YFSETQ. Written as DNA, the CDR3 is TGCGCCAGCAGCACCCTAGCGGGGGCCTCCTACGAGCAGTACTTC. Encoded protein: CASSTLAGASYEQYF.

This clonotype was counted a single time. The rearrangement uses TRBV2 and TRBJ2-7; D is undetermined. CDR1 is SNHLY, CDR2 FYNNEI, per germline. Trimming took off 2 bases at V and 2 bases at J, with 7 bases between the two ends. The CDR3 totals 13 residues. DNA for the CDR3: TGTGCCAGCAGTGAAAGGGCGGCCTACGAGCAGTACTTC. Protein product: CASSERAAYEQYF.

The CDR3 loop reads CSAPDHRDGGYEQYF. CDR3 sequence (DNA): TGCAGTGCACCCGACCACAGGGATGGTGGGTACGAGCAGTACTTC. The chain couples TRBV20-1 to TRBJ2-7; perhaps TRBD1 as D (6 bases). The CDR3 loop spans 15 amino acids. Between the trimmed V and J ends, which lost 6 bases and 4 bases, there was a span of 22 bases. Germline V gene lookup returns CDR1 DFQATT and CDR2 SNEGSKA (reference sequence).

The rearrangement joins TRBV15 to TRBJ2-5; D may correspond to TRBD1 or TRBD2 (6 bases each). The germline V gene encodes CDR1 LNHNV and CDR2 YYDKDF (reference sequence). The CDR3 loop spans 14 amino acids. The CDR3 nucleotides read TGTGCTACGGGAACGGGGGCTCGGCAAGAGACCCAGTACTTC. Its translation: CATGTGARQETQYF.

This chain uses TRBV4-1 with TRBJ2-7; D remains unclear. Germline-derived CDR1 and CDR2 are MGHRA and YSYEKL. This CDR3 is built from 15 residues. The V end lost 4 bases, the J end lost 5 bases, and 18 bases lay between the germline ends. Here the CDR3 DNA reads TGCGCCAGCAGCCCTGCCGGTGCCTGGACCGACGAGCAGTACTTC. It is translated as CASSPAGAWTDEQYF.

The CDR3 bases are TGTGCCACCAGCAGAGATGAGCTAGCCGGGGAGCTGTTTTTT. Its translation is CATSRDELAGELFF. The rearrangement links TRBV15 to TRBJ2-2, with D hard to call. V dropped 0 bases and J dropped 6 bases, with 8 bases sitting between them. The CDR3 length is 14 residues. Germline CDR1 LNHNV, CDR2 YYDKDF (reference sequence).